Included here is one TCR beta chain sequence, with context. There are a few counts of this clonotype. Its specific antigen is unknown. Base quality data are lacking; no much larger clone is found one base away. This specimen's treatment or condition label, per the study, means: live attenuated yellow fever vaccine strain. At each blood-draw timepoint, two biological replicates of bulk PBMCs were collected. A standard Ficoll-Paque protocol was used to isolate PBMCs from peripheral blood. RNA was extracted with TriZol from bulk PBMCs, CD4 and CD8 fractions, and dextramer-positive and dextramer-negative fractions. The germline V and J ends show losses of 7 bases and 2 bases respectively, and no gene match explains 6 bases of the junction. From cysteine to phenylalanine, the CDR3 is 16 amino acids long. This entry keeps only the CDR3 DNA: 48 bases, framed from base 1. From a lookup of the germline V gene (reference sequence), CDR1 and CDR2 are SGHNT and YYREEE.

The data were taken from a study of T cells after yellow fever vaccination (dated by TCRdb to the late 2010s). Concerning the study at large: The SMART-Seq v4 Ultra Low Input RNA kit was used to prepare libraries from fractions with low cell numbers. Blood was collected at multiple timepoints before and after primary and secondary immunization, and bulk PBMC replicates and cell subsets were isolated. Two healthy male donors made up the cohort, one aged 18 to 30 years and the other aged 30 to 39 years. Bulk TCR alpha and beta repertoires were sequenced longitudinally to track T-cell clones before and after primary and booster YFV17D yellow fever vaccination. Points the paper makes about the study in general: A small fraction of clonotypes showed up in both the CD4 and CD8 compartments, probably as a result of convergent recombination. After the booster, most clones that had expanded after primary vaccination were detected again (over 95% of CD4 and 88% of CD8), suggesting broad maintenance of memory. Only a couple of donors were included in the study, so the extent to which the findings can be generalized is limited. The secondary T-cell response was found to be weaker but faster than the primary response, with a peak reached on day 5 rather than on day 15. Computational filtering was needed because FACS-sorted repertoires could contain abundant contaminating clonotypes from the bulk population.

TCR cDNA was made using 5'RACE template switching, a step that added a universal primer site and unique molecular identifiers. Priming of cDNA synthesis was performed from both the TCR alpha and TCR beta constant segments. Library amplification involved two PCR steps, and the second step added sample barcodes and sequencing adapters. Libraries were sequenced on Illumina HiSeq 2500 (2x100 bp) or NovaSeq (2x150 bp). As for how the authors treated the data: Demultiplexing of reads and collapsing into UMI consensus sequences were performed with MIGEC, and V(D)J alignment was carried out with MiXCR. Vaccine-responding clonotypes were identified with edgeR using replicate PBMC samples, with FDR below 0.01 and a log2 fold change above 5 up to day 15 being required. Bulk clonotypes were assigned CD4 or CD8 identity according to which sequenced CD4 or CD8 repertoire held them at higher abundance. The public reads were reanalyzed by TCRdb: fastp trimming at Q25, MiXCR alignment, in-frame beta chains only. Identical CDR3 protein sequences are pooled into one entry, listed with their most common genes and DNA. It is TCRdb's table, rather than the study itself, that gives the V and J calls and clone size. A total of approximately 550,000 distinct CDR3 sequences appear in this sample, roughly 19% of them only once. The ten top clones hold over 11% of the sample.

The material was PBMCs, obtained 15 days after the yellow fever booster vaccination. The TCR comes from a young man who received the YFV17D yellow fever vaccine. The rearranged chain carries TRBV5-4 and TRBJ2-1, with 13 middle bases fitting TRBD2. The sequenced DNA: TGTGCCAGCTTACGGGGGACTAGCGGGGCCTACAATGAGCAGTTCTTC. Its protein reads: CASLRGTSGAYNEQFF.